This entry is about one TCR beta chain. The sample is drawn from a study of response to subunit inactivated influenza vaccine. The germline gives CDR1 KGHDR, CDR2 SFDVKD. The CDR3 is 14 residues long. Trimming pared 5 bases from V and 5 bases from J, leaving 11 bases between. From the RT-PCR reads, TCRdb called clonotypes with MiXCR, one entry per CDR3 protein. This table has hundreds of thousands of distinct CDR3 sequences, around 25% appearing once. This clonotype originated in a man between 45 and 60 years old who received an inactivated influenza vaccine. The specimen was CD4+ T cells sorted from PBMCs, collected roughly 5 days after vaccination. This rearrangement joins TRBV24-1 to TRBJ2-2; D uncertain. This CDR3 reads CATSGRVLTGELFF. CDR3 DNA sequence: TGTGCCACCAGTGGAAGAGTCCTGACCGGGGAGCTGTTTTTT.